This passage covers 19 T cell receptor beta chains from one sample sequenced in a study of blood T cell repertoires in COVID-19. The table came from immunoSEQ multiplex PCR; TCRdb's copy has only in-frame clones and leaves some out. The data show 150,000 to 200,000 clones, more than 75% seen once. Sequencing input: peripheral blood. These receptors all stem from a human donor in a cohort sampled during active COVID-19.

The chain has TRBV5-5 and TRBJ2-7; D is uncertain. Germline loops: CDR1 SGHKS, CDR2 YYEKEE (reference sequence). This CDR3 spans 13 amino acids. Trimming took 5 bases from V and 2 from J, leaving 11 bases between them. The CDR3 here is CASRRTVTYEQYF. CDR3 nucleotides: TGTGCCAGCAGAAGAACAGTCACCTACGAGCAGTACTTC.

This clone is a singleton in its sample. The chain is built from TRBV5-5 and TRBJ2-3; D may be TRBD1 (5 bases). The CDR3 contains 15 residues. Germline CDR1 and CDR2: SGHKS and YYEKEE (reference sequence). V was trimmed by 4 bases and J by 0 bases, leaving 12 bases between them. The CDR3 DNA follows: TGTGCCAGCAGCGATACAGGACATAGCACAGATACGCAGTATTTT. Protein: CASSDTGHSTDTQYF.

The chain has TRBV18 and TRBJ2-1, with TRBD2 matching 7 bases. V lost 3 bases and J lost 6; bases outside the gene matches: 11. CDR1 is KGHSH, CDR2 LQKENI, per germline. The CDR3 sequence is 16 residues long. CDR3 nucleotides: TGTGCCAGCTCACCTCAGGGACTACCTCGGGGCAATGAGCAGTTCTTC. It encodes CASSPQGLPRGNEQFF.

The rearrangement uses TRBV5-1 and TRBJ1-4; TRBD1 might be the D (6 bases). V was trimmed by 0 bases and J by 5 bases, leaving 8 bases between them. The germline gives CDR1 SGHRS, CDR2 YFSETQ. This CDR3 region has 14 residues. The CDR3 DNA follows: TGCGCCAGCAGCTTGGAGAGGGGGAATGAAAAACTGTTTTTT. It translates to CASSLERGNEKLFF.

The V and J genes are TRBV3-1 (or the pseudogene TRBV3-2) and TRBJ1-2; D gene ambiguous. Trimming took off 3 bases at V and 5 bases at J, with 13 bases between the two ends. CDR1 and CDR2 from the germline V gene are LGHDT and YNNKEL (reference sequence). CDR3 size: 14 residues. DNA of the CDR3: TGTGCCAGCAGCCAGGAAGGAGTGCCATATGGCTACACCTTC. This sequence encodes CASSQEGVPYGYTF.

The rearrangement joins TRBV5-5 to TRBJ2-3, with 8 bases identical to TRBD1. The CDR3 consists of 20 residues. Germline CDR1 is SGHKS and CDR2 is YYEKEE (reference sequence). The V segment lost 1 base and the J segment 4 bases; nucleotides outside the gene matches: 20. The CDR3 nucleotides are TGTGCCAGCAGCTTGCTTTTCGGACAGGGTGCCCAGGAGGGCCCAGATACGCAGTATTTT. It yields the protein CASSLLFGQGAQEGPDTQYF. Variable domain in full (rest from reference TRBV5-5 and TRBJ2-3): DAGVTQSPTHLIKTRGQQVTLRCSPISGHKSVSWYQQVLGQGPQFIFQYYEKEERGRGNFPDRFSARQFPNYSSELNVNALLLGDSALYLCASSLLFGQGAQEGPDTQYFGPGTRLTVL.

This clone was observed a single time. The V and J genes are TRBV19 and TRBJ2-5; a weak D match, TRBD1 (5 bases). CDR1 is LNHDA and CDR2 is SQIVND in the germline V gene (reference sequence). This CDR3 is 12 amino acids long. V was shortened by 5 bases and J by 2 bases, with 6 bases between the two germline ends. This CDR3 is CASSHRQETQYF. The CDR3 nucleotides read TGTGCCAGTAGTCACAGGCAAGAGACCCAGTACTTC.

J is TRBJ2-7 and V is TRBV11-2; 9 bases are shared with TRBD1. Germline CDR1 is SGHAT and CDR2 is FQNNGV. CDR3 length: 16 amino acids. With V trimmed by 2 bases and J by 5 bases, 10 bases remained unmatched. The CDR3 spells CASSLSGTGKVHEQYF. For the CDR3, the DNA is TGTGCCAGCAGCTTATCCGGGACAGGGAAAGTCCACGAGCAGTACTTC.

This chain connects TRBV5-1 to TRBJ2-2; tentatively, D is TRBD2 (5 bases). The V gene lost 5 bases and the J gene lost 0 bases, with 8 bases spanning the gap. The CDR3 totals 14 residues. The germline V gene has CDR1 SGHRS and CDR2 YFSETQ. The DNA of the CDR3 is TGCGCCAGCAGTATCGGGACGAACACCGGGGAGCTGTTTTTT. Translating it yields CASSIGTNTGELFF.

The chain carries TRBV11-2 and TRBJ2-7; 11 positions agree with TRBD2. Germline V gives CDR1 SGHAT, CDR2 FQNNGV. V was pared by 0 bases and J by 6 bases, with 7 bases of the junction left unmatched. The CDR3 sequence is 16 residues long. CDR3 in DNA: TGTGCCAGCAGCTTAGATAGTGGGCTAGCGGGAGGCGAGCAGTACTTC. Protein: CASSLDSGLAGGEQYF.

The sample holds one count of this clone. CDR3 protein: CASSVTGPPNEKLFF. The CDR3 DNA reads TGCGCCAGCAGCGTCACAGGGCCTCCTAATGAAAAACTGTTTTTT. The V gene is TRBV5-1, the J gene TRBJ1-4, with D maybe TRBD1 (6 bases). This CDR3 comprises 15 residues. Per the germline V gene, CDR1 is SGHRS and CDR2 is YFSETQ. The V end was cut by 4 bases, the J end by 3 bases, with 13 bases between.

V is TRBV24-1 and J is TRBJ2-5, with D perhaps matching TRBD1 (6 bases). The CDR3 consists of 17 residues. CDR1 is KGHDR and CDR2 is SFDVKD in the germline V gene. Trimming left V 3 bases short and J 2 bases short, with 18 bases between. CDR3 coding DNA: TGTGCCACCAGTGATCCCATAGTCAGGGGAGCACAAGAGACCCAGTACTTC. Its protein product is CATSDPIVRGAQETQYF.

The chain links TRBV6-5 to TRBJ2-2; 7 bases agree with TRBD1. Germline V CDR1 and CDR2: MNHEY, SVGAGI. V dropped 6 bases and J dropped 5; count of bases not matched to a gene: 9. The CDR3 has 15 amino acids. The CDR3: CASRPGTVGTGELFF. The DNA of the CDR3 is TGTGCCAGCAGACCCGGGACAGTGGGAACCGGGGAGCTGTTTTTT.

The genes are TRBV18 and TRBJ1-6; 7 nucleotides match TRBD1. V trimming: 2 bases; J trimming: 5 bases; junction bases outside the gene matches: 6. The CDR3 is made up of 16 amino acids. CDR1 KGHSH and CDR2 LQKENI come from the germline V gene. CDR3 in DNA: TGTGCCAGCTCACCATCGGTGACAGGGAATAATTCACCCCTCCACTTT. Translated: CASSPSVTGNNSPLHF.

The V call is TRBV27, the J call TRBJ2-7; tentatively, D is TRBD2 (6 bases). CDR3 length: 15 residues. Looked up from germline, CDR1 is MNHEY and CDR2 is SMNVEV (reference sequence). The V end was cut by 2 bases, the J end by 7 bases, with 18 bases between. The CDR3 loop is CASSLRGGNLREQYF. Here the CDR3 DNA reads TGTGCCAGCAGTTTAAGGGGCGGGAATCTTCGGGAGCAGTACTTC.

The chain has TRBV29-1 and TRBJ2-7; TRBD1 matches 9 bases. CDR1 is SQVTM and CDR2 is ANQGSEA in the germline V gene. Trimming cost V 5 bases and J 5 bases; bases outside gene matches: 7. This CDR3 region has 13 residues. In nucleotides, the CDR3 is TGCAGCGTTTCCCCGACAGGGGGACACGAGCAGTACTTC. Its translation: CSVSPTGGHEQYF.

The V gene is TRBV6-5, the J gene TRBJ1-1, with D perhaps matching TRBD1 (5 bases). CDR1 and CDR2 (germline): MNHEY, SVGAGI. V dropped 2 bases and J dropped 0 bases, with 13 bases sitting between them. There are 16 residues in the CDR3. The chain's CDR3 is CASSYRAGRMNTEAFF. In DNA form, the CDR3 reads TGTGCCAGCAGTTACCGTGCAGGGCGAATGAACACTGAAGCTTTCTTT.

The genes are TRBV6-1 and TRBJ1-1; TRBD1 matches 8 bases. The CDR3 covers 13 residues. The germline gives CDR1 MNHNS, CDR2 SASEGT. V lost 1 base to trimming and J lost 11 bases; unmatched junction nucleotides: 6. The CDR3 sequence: CASSEGRQGSAFF. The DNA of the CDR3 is TGTGCCAGCAGTGAAGGGAGACAGGGGAGTGCTTTCTTT.

This CDR3 reads CASSLKGNGNTEAFF. The CDR3, as DNA: TGCGCCAGCAGCTTGAAGGGGAACGGGAACACTGAAGCTTTCTTT. The chain joins TRBV5-1 to TRBJ1-1; the D gene is possibly TRBD1 (5 bases). CDR3 length: 15 residues. Between the trimmed V and J ends, which lost 1 base and 1 base, there was a span of 11 bases. Germline lookup yields CDR1 SGHRS and CDR2 YFSETQ.